A selection of T cell receptor beta chains follows, all from one sample in a study of Ad26.COV2.S vaccination and SARS-CoV-2 variants. Assay used: immunoSEQ multiplex PCR; TCRdb lists only in-frame clones, some missing. The sample holds around 300,000 clones, around 90% seen once. Sequencing used peripheral blood, obtained in a trial of Ad26.COV2.S vaccine versus placebo. The receptors were sampled from a person between 18 and 65 years old who received the Ad26.COV2.S COVID-19 vaccine or a placebo. Both conserved end residues are part of each CDR3. Fields, in order: clone size, CDR3 length, V gene, J gene, D gene, CDR3 protein, CDR3 DNA. D genes are given only for firm matches. The size field is filled for only some rows; it gives once, few, many or a size class.

NA	14	TRBV5-4	TRBJ2-1	TRBD1	CASSSGQGNNEQFF	TGTGCCAGCAGCTCGGGACAGGGAAACAATGAGCAGTTCTTC
once	15	TRBV15	TRBJ1-4	TRBD1	CATSRDMSGTGSLFF	TGTGCCACCAGCAGAGATATGTCCGGGACAGGGAGCCTGTTTTTT
NA	13	TRBV6-5	TRBJ1-2	NA	CASSSSGYRGYTF	TGTGCCAGCAGTTCCTCAGGGTATCGAGGCTACACCTTC
NA	14	TRBV6-2/TRBV6-3	TRBJ2-1	TRBD2	CASSYGTSWDEQFF	TGTGCCAGCAGTTACGGGACTAGCTGGGATGAGCAGTTCTTC
NA	17	TRBV18	TRBJ1-1	NA	CASSRRLGGRTNTEAFF	TGTGCCAGCTCACGACGCCTGGGGGGGCGGACGAACACTGAAGCTTTCTTT
once	12	TRBV19	TRBJ2-3	NA	CASSPEGDTQYF	TGTGCCAGTAGTCCTGAGGGGGATACGCAGTATTTT
NA	15	TRBV6-5	TRBJ2-7	NA	CASSSPTPPGYEQYF	TGTGCCAGCAGTTCGCCGACACCCCCGGGGTACGAGCAGTACTTC
NA	16	TRBV28	TRBJ2-2	TRBD1	CASRNPGGVSTGELFF	TGTGCCAGCAGGAACCCAGGGGGCGTGAGCACCGGGGAGCTGTTTTTT
NA	16	TRBV24-1	TRBJ1-5	TRBD1	CATSDRGQGGNQPQHF	TGTGCCACCAGTGATCGGGGGCAGGGGGGCAATCAGCCCCAGCATTTT
NA	18	TRBV9	TRBJ1-1	NA	CASSVATVGSHMNTEAFF	TGTGCCAGCAGCGTAGCTACTGTTGGCAGCCACATGAACACTGAAGCTTTCTTT
NA	14	TRBV19	TRBJ1-1	NA	CASSTHVGNTEAFF	TGTGCCAGTAGTACTCATGTGGGGAACACTGAAGCTTTCTTT
NA	19	TRBV3-1/TRBV3-2	TRBJ1-2	NA	CASSQETRLPGDPTYGYTF	TGTGCCAGCAGCCAAGAAACGCGGTTACCAGGGGACCCTACCTATGGCTACACCTTC
NA	16	TRBV27	TRBJ1-1	NA	CASSSRSETGQLEAFF	TGTGCCAGCAGTTCACGATCGGAGACAGGACAACTCGAAGCTTTCTTT
once	16	TRBV7-8	TRBJ1-5	TRBD1	CASSYGQGWGNQPQHF	TGTGCCAGCAGCTATGGACAGGGCTGGGGGAATCAGCCCCAGCATTTT
NA	14	TRBV27	TRBJ2-1	NA	CASSLGFFSNEQFF	TGTGCCAGCAGTTTAGGGTTTTTTAGCAATGAGCAGTTCTTC
NA	16	TRBV9	TRBJ1-3	NA	CASSVDWASSGNTIYF	TGTGCCAGCAGCGTAGATTGGGCCAGCTCTGGAAACACCATATATTTT
NA	13	TRBV7-8	TRBJ2-5	NA	CASSSPYRETQYF	TGTGCCAGCAGCTCCCCCTACCGGGAGACCCAGTACTTC
NA	17	TRBV7-2	TRBJ2-5	NA	CASSTLRQAPAQETQYF	TGTGCCAGCAGCACATTGAGACAGGCACCCGCTCAAGAGACCCAGTACTTC
NA	19	TRBV5-1	TRBJ2-1	TRBD2	CASSSQFLGASGGYNEQFF	TGCGCCAGCAGCTCCCAATTCTTAGGGGCTAGCGGGGGATACAATGAGCAGTTCTTC
NA	14	TRBV19	TRBJ1-1	NA	CASSLQSMNTEAFF	TGTGCCAGTAGTTTACAGAGCATGAACACTGAAGCTTTCTTT
NA	15	TRBV2	TRBJ1-4	TRBD1	CASSYRQGNGEKLFF	TGTGCCAGCAGCTATAGACAGGGGAATGGTGAAAAACTGTTTTTT
once	15	TRBV11-2	TRBJ1-2	NA	CASSQNFQGSEGYTF	TGTGCCAGCAGCCAAAACTTCCAGGGTTCAGAGGGCTACACCTTC
NA	12	TRBV18	TRBJ1-5	NA	CASSPPGGTQHF	TGTGCCAGCTCACCACCAGGGGGGACCCAGCATTTT
NA	13	TRBV9	TRBJ1-3	NA	CASSVERGNTIYF	TGTGCCAGCAGCGTGGAGCGTGGAAACACCATATATTTT
NA	15	TRBV6-5	TRBJ1-2	NA	CASRYPRGGGNGYTF	TGTGCCAGCAGGTACCCCAGGGGAGGTGGCAATGGCTACACCTTC
NA	12	TRBV13	TRBJ2-5	NA	CASSHGTETQYF	TGTGCCAGCAGCCACGGGACAGAGACCCAGTACTTC
NA	14	TRBV5-5	TRBJ2-7	NA	CASSLVSGTYEQYF	TGTGCCAGCAGCTTGGTGTCGGGCACCTACGAGCAGTACTTC
NA	13	TRBV10-3	TRBJ1-2	TRBD1	CAISEQTGEGYTF	TGTGCCATCAGTGAGCAGACAGGGGAAGGCTACACCTTC
NA	14	TRBV19	TRBJ2-1	TRBD2	CASKLAGGYDEQFF	TGTGCCAGTAAACTAGCGGGAGGGTACGATGAGCAGTTCTTC
NA	16	TRBV5-8	TRBJ2-3	TRBD2	CASSLYSGGTTDTQYF	TGTGCCAGCAGCTTATATAGCGGGGGGACCACAGATACGCAGTATTTT
NA	15	TRBV7-2	TRBJ2-1	NA	CASSFRHTLNNEQFF	TGTGCCAGCAGCTTTAGACATACATTAAACAATGAGCAGTTCTTC
NA	13	TRBV30	TRBJ1-1	NA	CAWNVQAGTEAFF	TGTGCCTGGAACGTTCAGGCCGGCACTGAAGCTTTCTTT
NA	17	TRBV4-2	TRBJ2-3	NA	CASSQERGGSGTDTQYF	TGTGCCAGCAGCCAAGAAAGAGGGGGATCGGGCACAGATACGCAGTATTTT
NA	14	TRBV5-1	TRBJ1-3	NA	CASSPGGSGNTIYF	TGCGCCAGCAGCCCCGGGGGCTCTGGAAACACCATATATTTT
NA	13	TRBV3-1/TRBV3-2	TRBJ2-5	NA	CASSHRYEETQYF	TGTGCCAGCAGTCACCGATATGAAGAGACCCAGTACTTC
NA	11	TRBV10-2	TRBJ2-7	TRBD2	CASLGGGEQYF	TGCGCCAGCCTTGGCGGGGGCGAGCAGTACTTC
few	15	TRBV7-6	TRBJ2-7	NA	CASTEARTGNYEQYF	TGTGCCAGCACCGAAGCTAGGACTGGAAACTACGAGCAGTACTTC
NA	13	TRBV29-1	TRBJ2-3	NA	CSVGGQVTDTQYF	TGCAGCGTTGGGGGGCAGGTAACAGATACGCAGTATTTT
NA	15	TRBV4-3	TRBJ1-1	NA	CASSHAGHINTEAFF	TGCGCCAGCAGCCACGCGGGACACATAAACACTGAAGCTTTCTTT
NA	18	TRBV2	TRBJ2-4	NA	CASSEGLEFRDPKNIQYF	TGTGCCAGCAGTGAAGGCTTAGAATTCCGGGACCCCAAAAACATTCAGTACTTC
NA	15	TRBV7-9	TRBJ2-7	TRBD1	CASSLTTGDGYEQYF	TGTGCCAGCAGCCTGACGACAGGGGACGGATACGAGCAGTACTTC
NA	16	TRBV7-3	TRBJ2-2	NA	CASSFSPGQGFGELFF	TGTGCCAGCAGCTTTTCACCGGGACAAGGTTTCGGGGAGCTGTTTTTT
NA	14	TRBV18	TRBJ1-2	TRBD1	CASSPKTGVNGYTF	TGTGCCAGCTCACCCAAAACAGGGGTTAATGGCTACACCTTC
NA	12	TRBV28	TRBJ1-5	NA	CASKEDSQPQHF	TGTGCCAGCAAGGAGGACAGTCAGCCCCAGCATTTT
few	15	TRBV4-2	TRBJ1-5	NA	CASSQDWEINQPQHF	TGTGCCAGCAGCCAAGATTGGGAGATCAATCAGCCCCAGCATTTT
NA	18	TRBV19	TRBJ2-2	TRBD2	CASSLGTSGAKGSGELFF	TGTGCCAGTAGCCTCGGGACTAGCGGGGCCAAGGGGAGCGGGGAGCTGTTTTTT
once	16	TRBV9	TRBJ2-4	TRBD1	CASSAGQDIAKNIQYF	TGTGCCAGCAGCGCCGGACAGGACATAGCCAAAAACATTCAGTACTTC
NA	12	TRBV25-1	TRBJ1-2	NA	CASSVGADGATF	TGTGCCAGCAGTGTAGGGGCAGACGGGGCCACCTTC
NA	17	TRBV7-2	TRBJ2-6	TRBD1	CASSFGTGLSGANVLTF	TGTGCCAGCAGCTTTGGGACAGGGCTCTCTGGGGCCAACGTCCTGACTTTC
NA	15	TRBV7-6	TRBJ1-4	NA	CASSPLYRADEKLFF	TGTGCCAGCAGCCCCCTTTACAGGGCGGATGAAAAACTGTTTTTT
NA	14	TRBV10-3	TRBJ1-1	NA	CAISEGGDRRTAFF	TGTGCCATCAGTGAGGGGGGGGACCGACGTACAGCTTTCTTT